This T cell receptor beta chain is from a study of cytomegalovirus exposure and HLA in healthy donors. On the study more broadly: There were 88 million or so unique TCRs (from HLA-typed donors) in an early data release.

Turning to this clone: Its antigen is not identified.

Study-wide results and limits: As a later analysis showed, a missense DCLRE1C variant was linked to trimming of TCR beta V- and J-genes.

The length of the CDR3 is 12 residues. Per the germline V gene, CDR1 is MNHNY and CDR2 is SVGAGI (reference sequence). V lost 2 bases, J lost 6 bases, and 5 bases lay in between. Primers for the PCR totalled 60 Vbeta and 13 Jbeta. Data came from immunoSEQ multiplex PCR; TCRdb stores just in-frame clones and leaves some out. The sample carries tens of thousands of clones, about 74% recorded once. Sequenced input: PBMCs. This clonotype was sampled from a woman between 50 and 59 years old in good health and CMV-seropositive. V usage is TRBV6-6 and J usage is TRBJ2-1, with D unclear. The CDR3 DNA sequence: TGTGCCAGCAGTTACATTAGCAATGAGCAGTTCTTC. As protein: CASSYISNEQFF.